The next 10 T cell receptor beta chains were all read from a single sample in a study of spatial heterogeneity in lung cancer. Time point here: blood at routine non-recurrence follow-up after resection. TCRdb re-derived calls from the 5' RACE reads in MiXCR, one entry per CDR3 protein. The sample yields approximately 43,000 distinct CDR3 sequences, about 10% seen once. Sample: PBMCs, taken at follow-up. The source is a female donor with early-stage non-small cell lung cancer.

This clonotype was seen ten or more times. V usage is TRBV7-9 and J usage is TRBJ2-7; no reliable D call. CDR3 length: 14 residues. Germline V gene sequence: CDR1 SEHNR, CDR2 FQNEAQ (reference sequence). V shed 6 bases and J shed 2 bases, with 14 bases lying between them. CDR3 in amino acids: CASSIPAPPYEQYF. CDR3 DNA: TGTGCCAGCAGTATCCCGGCTCCACCCTACGAGCAGTACTTC. Together with reference TRBV7-9 and TRBJ2-7, the CDR3 gives the full variable domain: DTGVSQNPRHKITKRGQNVTFRCDPISEHNRLYWYRQTLGQGPEFLTYFQNEAQLEKSRLLSDRFSAERPKGSFSTLEIQRTEQGDSAMYLCASSIPAPPYEQYFGPGTRLTVT.

The chain has TRBV20-1 and TRBJ1-1; weak D call: TRBD1 (6 bases). Germline values: CDR1 DFQATT, CDR2 SNEGSKA (reference sequence). V was pared by 2 bases and J by 5 bases, with 12 bases between. CDR3 length equals 13 residues. In nucleotides, the CDR3 is TGCAGTGCTAGAAGGGGGGAGGGTACTGAAGCTTTCTTT. Residues: CSARRGEGTEAFF.

J is TRBJ2-7 and V is TRBV20-1; 8 bases are a match to TRBD1. The CDR3 spans 12 residues. CDR1 and CDR2 (germline): DFQATT, SNEGSKA (reference sequence). The CDR3 reads CKTGGSSYEQYF. CDR3 DNA sequence: TGCAAAACAGGGGGGAGCTCCTACGAGCAGTACTTC.

This sequence joins TRBV2 and TRBJ2-3; perhaps TRBD2 as D (6 bases). The germline V gene encodes CDR1 SNHLY and CDR2 FYNNEI. The V and J ends lost 3 bases and 5 bases respectively, with 12 bases between them. The CDR3 has 14 residues. Written as DNA, the CDR3 is TGTGCCAGCAGTGAGCGGGGAGGAGGAGATACGCAGTATTTT. It encodes CASSERGGGDTQYF. Based on the CDR3 plus reference TRBV2 and TRBJ2-3, the full variable domain is EPEVTQTPSHQVTQMGQEVILRCVPISNHLYFYWYRQILGQKVEFLVSFYNNEISEKSEIFDDQFSVERPDGSNFTLKIRSTKLEDSAMYFCASSERGGGDTQYFGPGTRLTVL.

This clonotype has at least ten counts. The V call is TRBV3-1, the J call TRBJ2-5; 7 nucleotides match TRBD2. Germline lookup yields CDR1 LGHDT and CDR2 YNNKEL (reference sequence). The V segment lost 2 bases and the J segment 2 bases; nucleotides outside the gene matches: 14. The CDR3 length is 18 residues. This CDR3 is CASSQRGGRSREQETQYF. CDR3 DNA: TGTGCCAGCAGCCAACGCGGGGGTCGGAGCAGGGAGCAAGAGACCCAGTACTTC.

The sample holds a few counts of this clonotype. The genes are TRBV20-1 and TRBJ1-2; 7 nucleotides agree with TRBD1. Per the germline V gene, CDR1 is DFQATT and CDR2 is SNEGSKA (reference sequence). J lost 13 bases, V lost 5 bases, and 13 bases had no gene match. The CDR3 is made up of 12 amino acids. In DNA, the CDR3 is TGCAGTGCTCCTCACCGACAGGGCTTTGGCACCTTC. Translating gives CSAPHRQGFGTF.

This clonotype has more than one count but fewer than ten. This chain links TRBV20-1 with TRBJ2-5; either TRBD1 or TRBD2 may supply D (5 bases each). The length of the CDR3 is 13 residues. Trimming took off 4 bases at V and 4 bases at J, with 13 bases between the two ends. Germline CDR1 is DFQATT and CDR2 is SNEGSKA (reference sequence). The CDR3 here is CSANFDGAETQYF. In nucleotides, the CDR3 is TGCAGTGCTAATTTTGACGGGGCAGAGACCCAGTACTTC.

Only a few counts were recorded for this clonotype. This chain connects TRBV5-6 to TRBJ1-2; TRBD1 agrees at 8 bases. The CDR3 runs to 17 residues. Germline V lookup: CDR1 SGHDT, CDR2 YYEEEE. V gave up 3 bases and J gave up 2 bases; unmatched junction bases: 12. The CDR3 loop reads CASSSTWTGRGNYGYTF. The DNA of the CDR3 is TGTGCCAGCAGCTCTACCTGGACAGGGAGGGGCAACTATGGCTACACCTTC.

The gene calls are TRBV27 and TRBJ1-5; D may be TRBD1 (6 bases). Germline V lookup: CDR1 MNHEY, CDR2 SMNVEV (reference sequence). CDR3 length: 18 amino acids. The ends were cut back, 4 bases at V and 2 bases at J, with 21 bases in the middle. The CDR3 spells CASSSPGTRPWGNQPQHF. As DNA, the CDR3 is TGTGCCAGCAGTTCCCCTGGGACACGCCCTTGGGGCAATCAGCCCCAGCATTTT.

The chain combines TRBV25-1 with TRBJ2-7, with 8 bases lining up with TRBD1. J lost 2 bases, V lost 3 bases, and 6 bases had no gene match. This CDR3 spans 15 amino acids. Germline CDR1 reads MGHDK; CDR2 reads SYGVNS. The CDR3 nucleotides read TGTGCCAGCAGTGATCAGACAGGGGCCGCCTACGAGCAGTACTTC. It codes for CASSDQTGAAYEQYF.